The 8 T cell receptor beta chains below were found in one sample sequenced in a study of T cells in Graves' hyperthyroidism and ophthalmopathy. It was RNA transcripts that yielded the amplified TCR beta CDR3 regions. First-round RT-PCR targeting the TCR CDR3 was performed with the HTBI primer set. TCRdb redid the calling of the multiplex PCR reads with MiXCR, one entry per CDR3 protein. Among 350,000 to 400,000 distinct CDR3 sequences listed, under 20% were seen once. Sequenced material: blood. These receptors were taken from a man aged 18 to 29 with Graves' ophthalmopathy.

Ten or more counts support this clonotype. V gene TRBV4-1 combines with J gene TRBJ1-1, with D tentatively TRBD1 (6 bases). Germline V lookup: CDR1 MGHRA, CDR2 YSYEKL. The V gene lost 2 bases and the J gene lost 6 bases, with 13 bases spanning the gap. This CDR3 contains 14 residues. Here the CDR3 DNA reads TGCGCCAGCAGCCAACCTACAGGGAGGGCTGAAGCTTTCTTT. Translated, it gives CASSQPTGRAEAFF.

This clonotype was picked up a small number of times. J is TRBJ1-1 and V is TRBV4-1, with a weak D call TRBD1 (6 bases). The CDR3 runs 15 residues. The germline V gene has CDR1 MGHRA and CDR2 YSYEKL. Trimming took off 1 base at V and 8 bases at J, with 17 bases between the two ends. The CDR3 DNA reads as TGCGCCAGCAGCCAAGTTACAGGGAAGGTGAGAGAAGCTTTCTTT. This codes for CASSQVTGKVREAFF.

This rearrangement joins TRBV7-9 to TRBJ1-1; D unclear. From germline, CDR1 is SEHNR and CDR2 FQNEAQ (reference sequence). This CDR3 is built from 16 residues. The V end lost 1 base, the J end lost 4 bases, and 16 bases lay between the germline ends. CDR3 sequence: CASSLESVGLGTEAFF. In DNA, the CDR3 is TGTGCCAGCAGCTTAGAATCAGTAGGGCTCGGCACTGAAGCTTTCTTT.

This clonotype was detected only a few times. The V gene is TRBV3-1, the J gene TRBJ1-2, with D unclear. The CDR3 runs 16 residues. The germline gives CDR1 LGHDT, CDR2 YNNKEL (reference sequence). Trimming left V 0 bases short and J 8 bases short, with 19 bases between. CDR3 amino acids: CASSQEVTGSGEGYTF. In DNA form, the CDR3 reads TGTGCCAGCAGCCAAGAAGTAACCGGGTCCGGAGAGGGCTACACCTTC.

The chain joins TRBV27 to TRBJ1-2; tentatively, D is TRBD1 (6 bases). This CDR3 is 15 amino acids long. V dropped 5 bases and J dropped 4 bases, with 17 bases sitting between them. Looked up from germline, CDR1 is MNHEY and CDR2 is SMNVEV (reference sequence). Written as DNA, the CDR3 is TGTGCCAGCAGTCCCCGCCGGGGGGCAGGCTATGGCTACACCTTC. This sequence encodes CASSPRRGAGYGYTF.

The sample holds many counts of this clonotype. The rearrangement links TRBV6-1 to TRBJ2-1, with D unresolved. Per germline, CDR1 MNHNS and CDR2 SASEGT. V was trimmed by 7 bases and J by 8 bases, leaving 9 bases between them. This CDR3 has 11 amino acids. CDR3 protein: CASTQRDEQFF. CDR3 DNA: TGTGCCAGCACCCAAAGGGATGAGCAGTTCTTC.

The rearrangement links TRBV4-3 to TRBJ1-4; tentative D call: TRBD1 (6 bases). In germline, CDR1 is LGHNA, CDR2 YSLEER. CDR3 length: 18 amino acids. The V end lost 0 bases, the J end lost 2 bases, and 16 bases lay between the germline ends. Here the CDR3 DNA reads TGCGCCAGCAGCCAAGATTTGTTGGGGGCCCGCACTAATGAAAAACTGTTTTTT. This gives the protein CASSQDLLGARTNEKLFF.

The chain is built from TRBV27 and TRBJ2-7; no definite D call. The length of the CDR3 is 14 residues. Germline V lookup: CDR1 MNHEY, CDR2 SMNVEV (reference sequence). The V gene lost 6 bases and the J gene lost 2 bases, with 14 bases spanning the gap. In DNA, the CDR3 is TGTGCCAGCAGGGTTCACGACGGTCCCTACGAGCAGTACTTC. As protein: CASRVHDGPYEQYF.